A single sample gave rise to the 28 T cell receptor beta chains below, sequenced in a study of shared clonotypes between healthy human individuals. Here immunoSEQ multiplex PCR was the method, and the copy in TCRdb shows in-frame clones only, minus some. The sample gives fewer than 700,000 clones, around three quarters of which show up once; around 11% is in the top ten. Material for sequencing was PBMCs. Receptor source: a middle-aged woman in good health. Some clones in this sample may be carry-over from other donors' samples.

This clone appeared once. The V gene is TRBV30, the J gene TRBJ1-4, with 7 bases fitting TRBD1. V lost 3 bases, J lost 6 bases, and 10 bases stayed unmatched. From germline, CDR1 is GTSNPN and CDR2 SVGIG (reference sequence). The CDR3 is 15 residues long. The CDR3 nucleotides read TGTGCCTGGAGGTACCTCGGCAGGGGGGATGAAAAACTGTTTTTT. It translates to CAWRYLGRGDEKLFF.

This clone was counted between two and nine times. This chain connects TRBV5-1 to TRBJ1-1; D not resolved. The CDR3 sequence is 12 residues long. Germline values: CDR1 SGHRS, CDR2 YFSETQ. The V and J ends lost 4 bases and 5 bases respectively, with 9 bases between them. CDR3 DNA: TGCGCCAGCAGCACGAAGGGAACTGAAGCTTTCTTT. Amino acid sequence: CASSTKGTEAFF.

CDR3 nucleotides: TGCGCCAGCAGCACCCTCCCGGGACTAGCGGGAGGGGTAAACACCGGGGAGCTGTTTTTT. As protein: CASSTLPGLAGGVNTGELFF. V gene TRBV4-3 combines with J gene TRBJ2-2; 16 bases agree with TRBD2. This CDR3 spans 20 amino acids. The ends lost 5 bases at V and 2 bases at J; junction bases unmatched: 11. CDR1 LGHNA and CDR2 YSLEER come from the germline V gene.

The rearrangement uses TRBV7-8 and TRBJ2-3, with D perhaps TRBD1 or TRBD2 (6 bases each). Germline CDR1 and CDR2: SGHVS and FQNEAQ. This CDR3 has 17 amino acids. Deletions cut 1 base from V and 4 bases from J, with 18 bases between. The DNA for the CDR3 is TGTGCCAGCAGCTTAGATTATCGGCGGGACATGCCAGATACGCAGTATTTT. Translating it yields CASSLDYRRDMPDTQYF.

The rearrangement links TRBV19 to TRBJ1-4, with D perhaps matching TRBD1 (5 bases). The CDR3 totals 14 residues. Germline-derived CDR1 and CDR2 are LNHDA and SQIVND (reference sequence). V was trimmed by 7 bases and J by 10 bases, leaving 19 bases between them. CDR3 sequence (DNA): TGTGCCAGTATCCCGGGGAGGGGTCTCGGAAAACTGTTTTTT. Translating gives CASIPGRGLGKLFF.

The chain couples TRBV9 to TRBJ1-1; 12 bases line up with TRBD1. Germline lookup yields CDR1 SGDLS and CDR2 YYNGEE. This CDR3 spans 15 amino acids. The V gene end was trimmed by 3 bases and the J gene end by 7 bases; junction bases not matched to a gene: 7. In DNA, the CDR3 is TGTGCCAGCAGCGAGACGGGACAGGGGGCTATTGAAGCTTTCTTT. This translates into CASSETGQGAIEAFF.

The chain recombines TRBV5-1 with TRBJ1-5; D remains ambiguous. The CDR3 is made up of 15 amino acids. The ends were cut back, 0 bases at V and 5 bases at J, with 12 bases in the middle. Germline CDR1 and CDR2: SGHRS and YFSETQ. The CDR3 DNA sequence: TGCGCCAGCAGCTTGGGGATGAGTGGGGATCAGCCCCAGCATTTT. Amino acids: CASSLGMSGDQPQHF.

The chain has TRBV4-2 and TRBJ2-3, with 11 positions matching TRBD2. This CDR3 is built from 17 residues. Germline V gene lookup returns CDR1 LGHNA and CDR2 YNFKEQ. V shed 0 bases and J 4 bases; nucleotides not matched to a gene: 6. The CDR3 coding sequence is TGTGCCAGCAGCCAAGACCCGACTAGCGGGAACCCAGATACGCAGTATTTT. Translated, it gives CASSQDPTSGNPDTQYF.

The V and J genes are TRBV5-4 and TRBJ2-7, with D perhaps TRBD1 or TRBD2 (7 bases each). V was cut by 2 bases and J by 9 bases, with 18 bases left in between. Germline loops: CDR1 SGHNT, CDR2 YYREEE (reference sequence). The CDR3 runs 14 residues. CDR3: CASSLAGQWAPQYF. The CDR3 DNA sequence: TGTGCCAGCAGCTTAGCGGGACAGTGGGCTCCGCAGTACTTC.

The V and J genes are TRBV30 and TRBJ2-6, with a possible D match to TRBD2 (6 bases). The CDR3 has 13 residues. The germline V gene encodes CDR1 GTSNPN and CDR2 SVGIG (reference sequence). V gave up 8 bases and J gave up 1 base, with 9 bases separating them. The CDR3 loop is CAGGSSGANVLTF. The CDR3 DNA reads as TGTGCCGGGGGGTCATCTGGGGCCAACGTCCTGACTTTC.

This clone was observed once. The chain links TRBV2 to TRBJ2-5; 10 nucleotides agree with TRBD1. This CDR3 region has 14 residues. The germline V gene has CDR1 SNHLY and CDR2 FYNNEI. The junction had 4 bases not matched to a gene; V was cut back by 5 bases and J by 4 bases. The CDR3 bases are TGTGCCAGCAGTCGGAGGGACAGGGGAGAGACCCAGTACTTC. It yields the protein CASSRRDRGETQYF.

The V call is TRBV5-1, the J call TRBJ1-5; 7 bases are a match to TRBD1. Germline trimming cut 2 bases from V and 4 bases from J; bases unmatched to any gene: 9. Germline assignment: CDR1 SGHRS and CDR2 YFSETQ. The CDR3 length is 16 residues. DNA of the CDR3: TGCGCCAGCAGCTTAAACCCGGGACAGAAGAATCAGCCCCAGCATTTT. It codes for CASSLNPGQKNQPQHF.

Of note for this clone: Other DNA variants within this sample encode the same CDR3. The rearrangement uses TRBV2 and TRBJ1-3; D remains unclear. V lost 2 bases and J lost 4, with 3 bases in between. Germline lookup yields CDR1 SNHLY and CDR2 FYNNEI. The length of the CDR3 is 12 residues. For the CDR3, the DNA is TGTGCCAGCAGTGAAACGGGAAACACCATATATTTT. Its translation is CASSETGNTIYF.

This chain uses TRBV7-9 with TRBJ2-5, with D maybe TRBD2 (6 bases). Germline assignment: CDR1 SEHNR and CDR2 FQNEAQ (reference sequence). V gave up 2 bases and J gave up 3 bases, with 13 bases separating them. This CDR3 contains 15 residues. The CDR3 loop reads CASSLMGLGEETQYF. For the CDR3, the DNA is TGTGCCAGCAGCTTAATGGGACTCGGAGAAGAGACCCAGTACTTC.

This chain links TRBV7-2 with TRBJ2-1; 14 bases align to TRBD2. V was pared by 3 bases and J by 9 bases, with 1 base of the junction left unmatched. This CDR3 is 14 amino acids long. Germline lookup yields CDR1 SGHTA and CDR2 FQGNSA. The CDR3, as DNA: TGTGCCAGCAGCTTCGGACTAGCGGGGGGTGAGCAGTTCTTC. Translation gives CASSFGLAGGEQFF.

Concerning this clone itself: The junction does not match germline at one end; this may be a read error. The chain uses TRBV7-9 and TRBJ2-7, with 10 bases matching TRBD1. Looked up from germline, CDR1 is SEHNR and CDR2 is FQNEAQ (reference sequence). CDR3 length equals 14 residues. The chain's CDR3 is CASSSGQGSYEQYF. CDR3 nucleotides: TGTGCTAGCAGCTCGGGACAGGGGTCCTACGAGCAGTACTTC. The whole variable domain, remainder taken from reference TRBV7-9 and TRBJ2-7, is DTGVSQNPRHKITKRGQNVTFRCDPISEHNRLYWYRQTLGQGPEFLTYFQNEAQLEKSRLLSDRFSAERPKGSFSTLEIQRTEQGDSAMYLCASSSGQGSYEQYFGPGTRLTVT.

The chain links TRBV28 to TRBJ2-5; 7 bases agree with TRBD2. This CDR3 comprises 14 residues. V shed 3 bases and J 5 bases; nucleotides not matched to a gene: 6. Germline loops: CDR1 MDHEN, CDR2 SYDVKM. The CDR3 DNA follows: TGTGCCAGCAGTTTTGGCTTGCGGGGGGAGACCCAGTACTTC. It yields the protein CASSFGLRGETQYF.

The gene calls are TRBV14 and TRBJ2-4, with a weak D call TRBD1 (6 bases). Trimming removed 1 base at V and 11 bases at J, with 12 bases between. CDR3 length equals 13 residues. Germline V gene sequence: CDR1 SGHDN, CDR2 FVKESK. CDR3 bases: TGTGCCAGCAGCCAAGTAACAGGGTCAGTTCAGTACTTC. Its translation: CASSQVTGSVQYF. The full variable domain, in which reference TRBV14 and TRBJ2-4 provide the parts outside the CDR3, is EAGVTQFPSHSVIEKGQTVTLRCDPISGHDNLYWYRRVMGKEIKFLLHFVKESKQDESGMPNNRFLAERTGGTYSTLKVQPAELEDSGVYFCASSQVTGSVQYFGAGTRLSVL.

As concerns this clone: A clone one base away is much larger, so this may be a read error. The V gene is TRBV11-3, the J gene TRBJ2-1; 10 bases line up with TRBD2. The CDR3 consists of 15 residues. Per germline, CDR1 SGHNT and CDR2 YENEEA. Trimming removed 5 bases from V and 2 bases from J; junction bases left unmatched: 3. CDR3 nucleotide sequence: TGTGCCAGCAGCGAAGCGGGAGGGCCCTACAATGAGCAGTTCTTC. Translated: CASSEAGGPYNEQFF.

This clone was observed many times. The genes are TRBV7-9 and TRBJ1-2, with 7 bases fitting TRBD1. From germline, CDR1 is SEHNR and CDR2 FQNEAQ (reference sequence). CDR3 length: 14 amino acids. V was clipped by 1 base and J by 8 bases; unmatched bases: 7. CDR3 in amino acids: CASSLDTGAPGYTF. The CDR3 nucleotides are TGTGCCAGCAGCTTAGATACAGGGGCACCCGGCTACACCTTC.

CDR3 amino acids: CASSLDPGTHNEQFF. The CDR3 nucleotides read TGTGCCAGCAGCTTAGATCCAGGTACTCACAATGAGCAGTTCTTC. This rearrangement joins TRBV11-2 to TRBJ2-1; D remains unclear. The germline gives CDR1 SGHAT, CDR2 FQNNGV. The CDR3 is 15 amino acids. The V and J ends lost 0 bases and 5 bases respectively, with 11 bases between them.

This clone came up once. This chain uses TRBV7-9 with TRBJ1-1; D remains ambiguous. Trimming cost V 2 bases and J 6 bases, with 7 bases left between them. Germline CDR1 reads SEHNR; CDR2 reads FQNEAQ (reference sequence). This CDR3 is 12 amino acids long. The CDR3 DNA is TGTGCCAGCAGCTTACTTTTCTCTGAAGCTTTCTTT. Translated: CASSLLFSEAFF. The full variable domain, in which reference TRBV7-9 and TRBJ1-1 provide the parts outside the CDR3, is DTGVSQNPRHKITKRGQNVTFRCDPISEHNRLYWYRQTLGQGPEFLTYFQNEAQLEKSRLLSDRFSAERPKGSFSTLEIQRTEQGDSAMYLCASSLLFSEAFFGQGTRLTVV.

This clone occurred a few times. V is TRBV7-9 and J is TRBJ2-7, with a tentative D call TRBD2 (5 bases). V shed 5 bases and J shed 6 bases, with 14 bases lying between them. Per the germline V gene, CDR1 is SEHNR and CDR2 is FQNEAQ (reference sequence). This CDR3 is built from 13 residues. CDR3 sequence: CASSTQLDGEQYF. The CDR3 DNA follows: TGTGCCAGCAGCACGCAACTAGACGGCGAGCAGTACTTC.

This sequence joins TRBV20-1 and TRBJ2-7; D unresolved. V was clipped by 1 base and J by 3 bases, with 4 bases between them. CDR3 length equals 11 residues. From germline, CDR1 is DFQATT and CDR2 SNEGSKA (reference sequence). CDR3 in DNA: TGCAGTGCTAGAGTTGTCTACGAGCAGTACTTC. Amino acids: CSARVVYEQYF.

This chain links TRBV7-9 with TRBJ2-3; D not resolved. Germline V gives CDR1 SEHNR, CDR2 FQNEAQ (reference sequence). The CDR3 has 14 amino acids. Trimming took off 5 bases at V and 0 bases at J, with 9 bases between the two ends. This CDR3 is CASSPGFSTDTQYF. Written as DNA, the CDR3 is TGTGCCAGCAGCCCCGGGTTTAGCACAGATACGCAGTATTTT.

V usage is TRBV25-1 and J usage is TRBJ1-1, with TRBD1 matching over 8 bases. With 6 bases clipped from V and 0 bases from J, the junction kept 3 bases outside the gene matches. Germline V gene data show CDR1 as MGHDK and CDR2 as SYGVNS. CDR3 length: 14 residues. The CDR3 spells CASSLTGVNTEAFF. In DNA form, the CDR3 reads TGTGCCAGCAGCCTGACAGGGGTGAACACTGAAGCTTTCTTT.

V and J are TRBV6-5 and TRBJ1-2; the D gene is possibly TRBD1 (5 bases). The V end lost 2 bases, the J end lost 2 bases, and 9 bases lay between the germline ends. Germline V lookup: CDR1 MNHEY, CDR2 SVGAGI. The CDR3 spans 14 residues. CDR3 sequence (DNA): TGTGCCAGCAGTTACACCCAGGGCAACTATGGCTACACCTTC. Translating gives CASSYTQGNYGYTF.

This chain joins TRBV27 and TRBJ1-5; 9 bases match TRBD1. CDR1 is MNHEY and CDR2 is SMNVEV in the germline V gene (reference sequence). V lost 6 bases, J lost 2 bases, and 14 bases stayed unmatched. There are 18 residues in the CDR3. The CDR3 DNA is TGTGCCAGCAGCTCCACCGTACAGGGGGCATATCGCAATCAGCCCCAGCATTTT. The encoded protein is CASSSTVQGAYRNQPQHF.